This T cell receptor beta chain appears in the sequencing data of a study of blood T cell repertoires in COVID-19. Study summary: Acute-phase and convalescent COVID-19 samples originated in the United States, Italy and Spain.

The CDR3 consists of 14 residues. Germline-derived CDR1 and CDR2 are MNHEY and SVGEGT. Trimming took off 4 bases at V and 6 bases at J, with 10 bases between the two ends. Authors' methods: Amplification of reference gene primers provided the estimated nucleated cell counts. TCRdb's copy holds only in-frame clones and misses some; the assay was immunoSEQ multiplex PCR. V and J calls and clone size are copied from that table; D and trimming were computed from the DNA. This sample yields over 60,000 clones, of which just under 90% are seen a single time; 5.5% to 8.5% belongs to the top ten. The gene calls are TRBV6-2 or TRBV6-3 and TRBJ1-6; no reliable D call. The sequenced material came from peripheral blood. The receptor comes from a woman older than 75 with active COVID-19. The CDR3 DNA reads TGTGCCAGCAGTTTACCAGGCCGTAATTCACCCCTCCACTTT. Amino acid sequence: CASSLPGRNSPLHF.